This T cell receptor (beta chain) is drawn from a study of T-cell reconstitution after alpha-beta-depleted transplantation in children. Study-level findings and limits: Expanded clones from the graft, numbering several hundred, reportedly supplied alpha-beta T cells about two months after transplant. From newly produced T cells came most of the T-cell counts and diversity one year after transplant. Recipient T cells and thymic progenitors that survived were the source of the high TCRbeta diversity seen at day 60 in some patients.

Unique molecular identifiers were incorporated during preparation of the TCRbeta library. TCRdb processed the PCR reads anew with MiXCR; each CDR3 protein has one entry. In the table there are about 260,000 distinct CDR3 sequences, roughly 8.2% of which are singletons. From germline, CDR1 is SGHVS and CDR2 FNYEAQ. V lost 3 bases to trimming and J lost 3 bases; unmatched junction nucleotides: 7. This CDR3 is built from 15 residues. This clonotype was counted many times. Its antigen remains unknown. The TCR sequence derives from a male patient younger than 18 who had a stem cell transplant for acute lymphoblastic leukemia, so the T cells may come from the graft donor. The V gene is TRBV7-6, the J gene TRBJ2-7; 8 nucleotides agree with TRBD1. The input for sequencing was PBMCs, mostly from graft donor cells, taken 180 days after TCRalphabeta/CD19-depleted stem cell transplant. Written as DNA, the CDR3 is TGTGCCAGCAGCTTGGGGACAGGCGACCTCTACGAGCAGTACTTC. This gives the protein CASSLGTGDLYEQYF.